This T cell receptor (beta chain) was documented in a study of technical replicates of blood from a handful of donors. Assay used: immunoSEQ multiplex PCR; TCRdb lists only in-frame clones, some missing. Found here are about 56,000 clones, nearly 95% of them singletons; the top ten hold about 3%. Trimming stripped 3 bases from V and 1 base from J, with 9 bases between. The CDR3 sequence is 14 residues long. Per germline, CDR1 KGHSH and CDR2 LQKENI. Sequencing was carried out using PBMCs. This clonotype originated in a human donor in good health. Some clones in this sample may be carry-over from other donors' samples. The genes are TRBV18 and TRBJ1-1; no definite D call. The CDR3 is CASSPRGQNTEAFF. The CDR3 region has the DNA TGTGCCAGCTCACCCCGCGGGCAGAACACTGAAGCTTTCTTT.